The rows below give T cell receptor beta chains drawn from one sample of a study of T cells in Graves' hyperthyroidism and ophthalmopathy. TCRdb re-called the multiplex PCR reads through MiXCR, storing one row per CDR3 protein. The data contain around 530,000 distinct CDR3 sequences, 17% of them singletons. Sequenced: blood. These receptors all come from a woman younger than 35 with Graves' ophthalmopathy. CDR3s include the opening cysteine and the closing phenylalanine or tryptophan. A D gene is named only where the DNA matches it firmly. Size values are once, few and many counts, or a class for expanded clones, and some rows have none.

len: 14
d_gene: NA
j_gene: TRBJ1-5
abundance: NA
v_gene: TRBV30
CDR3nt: TGTGCCTGGGGGGTCGGGGGAGGGAGTCAGCCCCAGCATTTT
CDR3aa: CAWGVGGGSQPQHF

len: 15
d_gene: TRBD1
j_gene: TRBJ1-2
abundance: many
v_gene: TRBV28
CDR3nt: TGTGCCAGCAGTTGGGACAGGGGGATTAACTATGGCTACACCTTC
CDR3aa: CASSWDRGINYGYTF

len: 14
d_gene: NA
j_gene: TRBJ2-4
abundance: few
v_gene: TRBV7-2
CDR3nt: TGTGCCAGCAGCCCGACTCCGGCGGGAAACATTCAGTACTTC
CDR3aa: CASSPTPAGNIQYF

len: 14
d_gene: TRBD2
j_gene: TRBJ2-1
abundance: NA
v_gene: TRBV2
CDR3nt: TGTGCCAGCAGTCTAGCGGACGCCTATTTCGAGCAGTTCTTC
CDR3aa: CASSLADAYFEQFF

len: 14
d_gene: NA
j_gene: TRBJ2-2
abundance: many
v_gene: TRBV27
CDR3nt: TGTGCCAGCAGTAGGAGGGCCGTCACCGGGGAGCTGTTTTTT
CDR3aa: CASSRRAVTGELFF

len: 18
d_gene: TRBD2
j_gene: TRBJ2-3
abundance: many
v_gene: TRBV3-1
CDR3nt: TGTGCCAGCAGCCAAGGAAGAACGACTAGCGGGAGTGGCGGTACGCAGTATTTT
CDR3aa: CASSQGRTTSGSGGTQYF

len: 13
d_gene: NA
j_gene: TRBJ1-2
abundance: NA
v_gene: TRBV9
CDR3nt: TGTGCCAGCAGCCCCCCCGAGGCGGGTGGCTACACCTTC
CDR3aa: CASSPPEAGGYTF

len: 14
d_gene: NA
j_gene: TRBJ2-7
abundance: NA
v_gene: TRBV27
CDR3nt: TGTGCCAGCAAACTCGAACCGCTTGGCTACGAGCAGTACTTC
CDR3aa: CASKLEPLGYEQYF

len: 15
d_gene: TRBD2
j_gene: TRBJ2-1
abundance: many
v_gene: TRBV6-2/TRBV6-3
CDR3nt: TGTGCCAGCAGTTACCCGGCGGGAGGTTACAATGAGCAGTTCTTC
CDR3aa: CASSYPAGGYNEQFF

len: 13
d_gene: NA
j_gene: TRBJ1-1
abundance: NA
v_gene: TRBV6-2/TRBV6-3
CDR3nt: TGTGCCAGCAGTTACTCTTGGGTCACTGAAGCTTTCTTT
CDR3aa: CASSYSWVTEAFF

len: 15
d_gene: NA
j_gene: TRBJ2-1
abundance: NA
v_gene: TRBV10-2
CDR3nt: TGCGCCAGCAGTGAGTGGTGGCCAGGGCACAATGAGCAGTTCTTC
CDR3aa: CASSEWWPGHNEQFF

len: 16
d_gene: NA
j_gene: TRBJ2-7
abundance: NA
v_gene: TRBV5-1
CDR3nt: TGCGCCAGCAGTCCAGAAGACGGATTCCTCTCCTACGAGCAGTACTTC
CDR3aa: CASSPEDGFLSYEQYF

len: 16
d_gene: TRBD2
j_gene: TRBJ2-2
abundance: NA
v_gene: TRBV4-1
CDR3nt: TGCGCCAGCAGTCTTGAAGCGGGGAGGGACACCGGGGAGCTGTTTTTT
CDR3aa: CASSLEAGRDTGELFF

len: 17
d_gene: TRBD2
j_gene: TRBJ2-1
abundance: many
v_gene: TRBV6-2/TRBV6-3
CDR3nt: TGTGCCAGCAGTTCTGGACTAGCGGGAGGCACGTACAATGAGCAGTTCTTC
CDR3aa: CASSSGLAGGTYNEQFF

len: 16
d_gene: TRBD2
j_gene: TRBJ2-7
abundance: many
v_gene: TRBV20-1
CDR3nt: TGCAGTGAAAGGAGGCTAGCGGGTCCTAGATCCTACGAGCAGTACTTC
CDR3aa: CSERRLAGPRSYEQYF

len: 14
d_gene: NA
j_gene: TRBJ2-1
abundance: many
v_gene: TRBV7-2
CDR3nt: TGTGCCAGCAGCTTAAGGCCGAGGGTCAATGAGCAGTTCTTC
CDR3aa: CASSLRPRVNEQFF

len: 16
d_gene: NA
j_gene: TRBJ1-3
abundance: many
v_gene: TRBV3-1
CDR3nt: TGTGCCAGCAGCCCGCAGCCCGAAGTCTCTGGAAACACCATATATTTT
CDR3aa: CASSPQPEVSGNTIYF

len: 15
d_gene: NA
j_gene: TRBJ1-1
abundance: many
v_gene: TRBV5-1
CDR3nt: TGCGCCAGCAGCTTGGTGGGAGGCGTGGACACTGAAGCTTTCTTT
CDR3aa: CASSLVGGVDTEAFF

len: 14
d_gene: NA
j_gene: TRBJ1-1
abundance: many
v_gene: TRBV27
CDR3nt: TGTGCCAGCAGGCATACAGGGTTGAACACTGAAGCTTTCTTT
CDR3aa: CASRHTGLNTEAFF

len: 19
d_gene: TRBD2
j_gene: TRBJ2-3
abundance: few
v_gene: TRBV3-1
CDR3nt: TGTGCCAGCAGCCAAGAAGGGACTAGCGGGGGGGCTAGCACAGATACGCAGTATTTT
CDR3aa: CASSQEGTSGGASTDTQYF

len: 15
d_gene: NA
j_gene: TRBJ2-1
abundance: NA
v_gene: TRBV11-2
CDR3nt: TGTGCCAGCAGTGAAGTGGGGGCAGCTAGTAATGAGCAGTTCTTC
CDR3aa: CASSEVGAASNEQFF

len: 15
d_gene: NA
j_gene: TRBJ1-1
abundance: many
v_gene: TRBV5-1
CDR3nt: TGCGCCAGCAGCTTGGACCAGCCAGAGAACACTGAAGCTTTCTTT
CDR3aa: CASSLDQPENTEAFF

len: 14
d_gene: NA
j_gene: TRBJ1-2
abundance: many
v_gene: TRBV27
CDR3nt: TGTGCCAGCAGTTTACGGGCCGGGGCTCTTGGCTACACCTTC
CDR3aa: CASSLRAGALGYTF

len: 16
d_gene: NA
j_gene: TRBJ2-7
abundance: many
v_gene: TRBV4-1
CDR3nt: TGCGCCAGCAGCCAAGAGGGTGCAGGGGATTCGGGCGAGCAGTACTTC
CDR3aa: CASSQEGAGDSGEQYF

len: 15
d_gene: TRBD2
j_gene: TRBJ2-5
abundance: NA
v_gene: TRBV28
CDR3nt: TGTGCCAGCAGTTTAATGGCGGGAGAACAAGAGACCCAGTACTTC
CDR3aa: CASSLMAGEQETQYF

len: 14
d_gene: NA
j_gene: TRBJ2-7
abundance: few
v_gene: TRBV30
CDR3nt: TGTGCCTGGAGCCTCCGGGACAACTCCTACGAGCAGTACTTC
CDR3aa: CAWSLRDNSYEQYF

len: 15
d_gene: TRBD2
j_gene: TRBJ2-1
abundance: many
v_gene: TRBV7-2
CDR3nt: TGTGCCAGCAGCTTAGGGCCTAGCGGTAACAATGAGCAGTTCTTC
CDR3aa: CASSLGPSGNNEQFF

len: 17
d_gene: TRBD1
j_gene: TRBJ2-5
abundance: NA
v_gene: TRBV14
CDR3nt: TGTGCCAGCAGCCACCACCCGGACAGGCTAGACGGAGGGACCCAGTACTTC
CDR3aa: CASSHHPDRLDGGTQYF

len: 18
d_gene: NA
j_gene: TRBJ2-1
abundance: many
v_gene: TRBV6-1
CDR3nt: TGTGCCAGCAGTCCGGGTGGCCCCGGGGGTGGCTCCTACAATGAGCAGTTCTTC
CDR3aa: CASSPGGPGGGSYNEQFF

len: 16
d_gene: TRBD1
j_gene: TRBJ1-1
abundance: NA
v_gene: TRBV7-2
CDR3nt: TGTGCCAGCAGCTTAGGGGGCAGGGGGCTATTGACTGAAGCTTTCTTT
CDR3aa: CASSLGGRGLLTEAFF

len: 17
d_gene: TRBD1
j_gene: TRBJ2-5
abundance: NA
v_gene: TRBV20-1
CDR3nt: TGCAGTGCTAGTGGAGACCGGGACAGCTACTATCAAGAGACCCAGTACTTC
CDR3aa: CSASGDRDSYYQETQYF

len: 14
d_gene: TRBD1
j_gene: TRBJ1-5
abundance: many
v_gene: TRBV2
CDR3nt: TGTGCCAGCAGCGATGAACAGGGGAATCAGCCCCAGCATTTT
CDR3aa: CASSDEQGNQPQHF

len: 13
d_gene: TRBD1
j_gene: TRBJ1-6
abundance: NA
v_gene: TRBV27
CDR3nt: TGTGCCAGCAGACAGGGGATGTGGTCACCCCTCCACTTT
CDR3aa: CASRQGMWSPLHF

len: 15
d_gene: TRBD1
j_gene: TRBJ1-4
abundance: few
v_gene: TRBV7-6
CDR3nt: TGTGCCAGCAGCCCACCCCCGACAGGGGCGGAAAAACTGTTTTTT
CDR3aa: CASSPPPTGAEKLFF

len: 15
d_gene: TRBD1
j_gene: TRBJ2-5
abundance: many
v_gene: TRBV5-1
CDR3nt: TGCGCCAGCAGCCCGGGGGACAGGAACCAAGAGACCCAGTACTTC
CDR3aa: CASSPGDRNQETQYF

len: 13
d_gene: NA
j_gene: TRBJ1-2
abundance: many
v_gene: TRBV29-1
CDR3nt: TGCAGCGTTGAACGAGCAGGATTCTATGGCTACACCTTC
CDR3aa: CSVERAGFYGYTF

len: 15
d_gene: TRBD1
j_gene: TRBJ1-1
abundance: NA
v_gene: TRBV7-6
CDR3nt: TGTGCCAGCAGCGAGACGACAGGGCCGGTGACTGAAGCTTTCTTT
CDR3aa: CASSETTGPVTEAFF

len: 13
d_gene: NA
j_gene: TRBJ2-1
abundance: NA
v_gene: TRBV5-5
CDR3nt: TGTGCCAGCAGCTTGCGGACTCGCAATGAGCAGTTCTTC
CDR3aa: CASSLRTRNEQFF

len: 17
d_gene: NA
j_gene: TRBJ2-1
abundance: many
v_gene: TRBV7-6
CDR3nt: TGTGCCAGCAGCTTAGAGGGGACGACGACGCTTTACAATGAGCAGTTCTTC
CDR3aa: CASSLEGTTTLYNEQFF

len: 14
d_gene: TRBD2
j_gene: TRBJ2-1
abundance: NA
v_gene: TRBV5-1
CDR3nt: TGCGCCAGCAGCTCGGGACTAGAGGTAGATGAGCAGTTCTTC
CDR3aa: CASSSGLEVDEQFF

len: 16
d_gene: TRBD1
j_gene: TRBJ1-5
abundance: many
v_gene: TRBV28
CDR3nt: TGTGCCAGCAGTCCCGACAGGGGCTACGGCAATCAGCCCCAGCATTTT
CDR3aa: CASSPDRGYGNQPQHF

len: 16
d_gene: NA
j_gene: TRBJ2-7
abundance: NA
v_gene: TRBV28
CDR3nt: TGTGCCAGCAGTTCCCTAACGGGCGGCCCCCCCTACGAGCAGTACTTC
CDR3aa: CASSSLTGGPPYEQYF

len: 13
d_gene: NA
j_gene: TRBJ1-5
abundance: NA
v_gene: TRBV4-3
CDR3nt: TGCGCCAGCAGCCAGACCAGGAATCAGCCCCAGCATTTT
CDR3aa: CASSQTRNQPQHF

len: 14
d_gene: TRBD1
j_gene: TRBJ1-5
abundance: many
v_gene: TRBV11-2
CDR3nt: TGTGCCAGCAGCTTGGACAGGGGCAGTCAGCCCCAGCATTTT
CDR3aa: CASSLDRGSQPQHF